This T cell receptor (beta chain) was captured in a study of shared clonotypes between healthy human individuals. Study-wide points: Four donors held 4.5% to 5% of naive CD4 clonotypes in common. Only blood was sampled; tissue repertoires likely differ. For sorted subsets, rarefaction showed incomplete sequencing despite large depth.

This clone showed up just once. Its antigen remains unidentified. Germline lookup yields CDR1 SGHNT and CDR2 YYREEE (reference sequence). This CDR3 spans 14 amino acids. J lost 6 bases, V lost 3 bases, and 5 bases had no gene match. Every subset's genomic DNA went evenly onto several immunoSEQ plates. Produced via immunoSEQ multiplex PCR; TCRdb's table is partial and in-frame only. The sample contains 2 million to 2.5 million clones, under 97% of which appear only once. The specimen sequenced was naive CD4+ T cells sorted from blood. Subset specified: CD45RA+ positively selected. The rearrangement links TRBV5-4 to TRBJ2-1; 8 bases agree with TRBD1. The sequence derives from a man younger than 35 in good health. The CDR3 sequence is CASSWDRNSNEQFF. The CDR3 coding sequence is TGTGCCAGCAGCTGGGACAGGAACTCCAATGAGCAGTTCTTC.